This T cell receptor (beta chain) was found in a study of PD-1 blockade in classical Hodgkin lymphoma. Study-level background: Patients were administered nivolumab (3 mg/kg intravenously) every 2 weeks.

Every one of the patients relapsed after autologous stem cell transplantation (brentuximab vedotin exposure was variable). Best outcomes ranged across complete response, partial response and progressive disease. On this clone itself: What it binds is unknown.

Germline CDR1 reads MNHNS; CDR2 reads SASEGT. CDR3 length equals 14 residues. Trimming cost V 3 bases and J 0 bases, with 6 bases left between them. Profiling relied on immunoSEQ multiplex PCR, and the TCRdb table lists in-frame clones only, not all of them. The sample yields roughly 20,000 clones, around 84% seen once. Study-wide results and caveats: Newly diagnosed patients reportedly had lower baseline TCR diversity than healthy donors. It was among complete responders that baseline diversity resembled that of newly diagnosed patients.

This TCR derives from a human donor with classical Hodgkin lymphoma. The chain links TRBV6-1 to TRBJ1-3; D uncertain. The sample in question was peripheral blood mononuclear cells (PBMCs), obtained at baseline. Here the CDR3 DNA reads TGTGCCAGCAGTGACGGGAGCTCTGGAAACACCATATATTTT. This codes for CASSDGSSGNTIYF.